Listed here is a single T cell receptor (beta chain). Antigen specificity is unknown. RNA totalling about 0.5 to 1 ug underwent reverse transcription with random hexamers. Amplification of the TCR beta CDR3 was carried out by immunoSEQ multiplex PCR, which spanned a total of 54 Vbeta and 13 Jbeta segments. In TCRdb, the immunoSEQ multiplex PCR reads were re-called with MiXCR into one record per CDR3 protein. The sample yields about 210,000 distinct CDR3 sequences, roughly 96% seen once. This record belongs to a study of CD8 T cells in Susac syndrome. General observations from the study: The study's TCR sequencing and HLA analysis drew on a certain number of individuals. That number was acknowledged as relatively small.

While CD8+ and CD4+ T cells were isolated negatively, TEMRA cells were enriched by FACS. Germline lookup yields CDR1 SGDLS and CDR2 YYNGEE. Trimming removed 4 bases from V and 3 bases from J; junction bases left unmatched: 7. This CDR3 has 15 residues. The source is a human donor with multiple sclerosis. This rearrangement joins TRBV9 to TRBJ2-1; 7 nucleotides agree with TRBD2. The sequenced material came from CD4+ T cells from PBMCs. The CDR3 sequence: CASSSSGANYNEQFF. DNA for the CDR3: TGTGCCAGCAGCTCCAGCGGGGCGAACTACAATGAGCAGTTCTTC.